The rows below give T cell receptor beta chains drawn from one sample of a study of TIL therapy for anti-PD-1-resistant metastatic lung cancer. Sequenced by immunoSEQ multiplex PCR; TCRdb stores in-frame clones only, minus some. The data show 21,000 or so clones, about 78% seen once. The specimen comprised blood, sampled at baseline. These receptors were taken from a person between 30 and 79 years old with non-small cell lung cancer. Both conserved end residues are trimmed from each CDR3.

j_call v_call cdr3_aa
TRBJ2-5 TRBV5-1 ASSPGGTQY
TRBJ1-6 TRBV5-1 ASSLRQNNSPLH
TRBJ1-4 TRBV11-2 ASSLVGQGSHEKLF
TRBJ2-2 TRBV30 AWGTGHTGELF
TRBJ1-2 TRBV5-6 ASSRDRGDYGYT
TRBJ2-1 TRBV28 ASSSSTSGRREF
TRBJ2-5 TRBV7-2 ASSSAAASGQETQY
TRBJ1-6 TRBV4-3 ASSQDPGTSYNSPLH
TRBJ2-7 TRBV5-6 ASSWGEWLADSYEQY
TRBJ1-2 TRBV28 ASSLRSGFGYT
TRBJ2-2 TRBV9 ASSGRVVGELF
TRBJ2-1 TRBV27 ASKGGRSYNEQF
TRBJ2-3 TRBV9 ASSDGQSTDTQY
TRBJ2-1 TRBV5-1 ASSRGLAGSGTHNEQF
TRBJ2-2 TRBV5-6 ASSPGLNTGELF
TRBJ2-3 TRBV6-4 ASSETSGGTDTQY
TRBJ2-3 TRBV5-1 ASSFDQTGDTQY
TRBJ2-7 TRBV28 ASSHIRDRSYEQY
TRBJ1-5 TRBV10-3 AISEGLSGQPQH
TRBJ2-7 TRBV6-1 ASSAVGQGVEQY
TRBJ1-2 TRBV28 ASRQLNYGYT
TRBJ1-1 TRBV2 ASSDVEPHVAEAF
TRBJ2-1 TRBV9 ASSRTGGNEQF
TRBJ1-1 TRBV12-5 ASGLGVTEAF
TRBJ2-2 TRBV28 ASTARDWREAGELF
TRBJ1-3 TRBV2 ASSFASGNTIY
TRBJ2-6 TRBV19 ASSQLAGGLGANVLT
TRBJ1-1 TRBV30 AWGGDRARLVHTEAF
TRBJ2-3 TRBV28 ASSSPGTSGAQGNTQY
TRBJ1-4 TRBV25-1 ASRSGTLAGEKLF
TRBJ1-5 TRBV6-5 ASRPQGAQPQH
TRBJ1-2 TRBV2 ASSERPYGYT
TRBJ1-2 TRBV5-1 ASSLVQGASYGYT
TRBJ1-1 TRBV30 AWSVFGRGAF
TRBJ1-2 TRBV7-8 ASSSQGPFGYT